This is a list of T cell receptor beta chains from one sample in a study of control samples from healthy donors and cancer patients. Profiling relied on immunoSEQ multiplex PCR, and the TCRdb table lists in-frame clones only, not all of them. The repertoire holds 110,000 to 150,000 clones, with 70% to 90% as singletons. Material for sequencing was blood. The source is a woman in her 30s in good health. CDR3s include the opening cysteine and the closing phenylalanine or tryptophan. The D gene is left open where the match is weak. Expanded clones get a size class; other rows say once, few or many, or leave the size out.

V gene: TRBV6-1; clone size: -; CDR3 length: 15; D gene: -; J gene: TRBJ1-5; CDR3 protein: CASSEVRGSGQPQHF; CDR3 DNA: TGTGCCAGCAGTGAAGTTAGGGGGTCCGGGCAGCCCCAGCATTTT
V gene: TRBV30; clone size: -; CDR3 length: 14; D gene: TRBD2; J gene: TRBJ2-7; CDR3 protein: CAWSGREGLDEQYF; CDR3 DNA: TGTGCCTGGAGTGGGCGGGAGGGCCTGGACGAGCAGTACTTC
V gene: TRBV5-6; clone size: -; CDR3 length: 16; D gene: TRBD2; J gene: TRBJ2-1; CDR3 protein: CASSYPGLAAYNEQFF; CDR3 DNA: TGTGCCAGCAGTTATCCCGGACTAGCGGCCTACAATGAGCAGTTCTTC
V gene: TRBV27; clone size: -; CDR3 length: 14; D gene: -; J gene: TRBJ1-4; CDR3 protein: CASSFTGWREKLFF; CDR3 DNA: TGTGCCAGCAGTTTTACGGGGTGGCGCGAAAAACTGTTTTTT
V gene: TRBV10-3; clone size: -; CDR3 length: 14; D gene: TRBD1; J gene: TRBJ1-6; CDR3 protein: CASADRGVGSPLHF; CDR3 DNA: TGTGCCAGTGCGGACAGGGGAGTGGGTTCACCCCTCCACTTT
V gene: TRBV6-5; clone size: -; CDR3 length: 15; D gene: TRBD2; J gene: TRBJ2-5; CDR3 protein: CASSPHSGRQETQYF; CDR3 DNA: TGTGCCAGCAGTCCCCATAGCGGGAGGCAAGAGACCCAGTACTTC
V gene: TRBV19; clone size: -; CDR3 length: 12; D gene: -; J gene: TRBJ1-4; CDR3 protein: CASSPTNEKLFF; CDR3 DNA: TGTGCCAGTAGTCCAACTAATGAAAAACTGTTTTTT
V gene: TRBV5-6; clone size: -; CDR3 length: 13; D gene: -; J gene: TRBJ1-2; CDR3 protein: CASSPGGDYGYTF; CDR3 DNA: TGTGCCAGCAGCCCGGGTGGGGACTATGGCTACACCTTC
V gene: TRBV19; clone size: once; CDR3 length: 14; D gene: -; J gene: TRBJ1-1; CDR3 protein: CASSIAFSTTEAFF; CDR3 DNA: TGTGCCAGTAGTATAGCGTTTTCAACGACTGAAGCTTTCTTT
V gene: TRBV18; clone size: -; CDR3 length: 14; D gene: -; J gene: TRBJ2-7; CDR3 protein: CASSPPLLETKQYF; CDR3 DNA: TGTGCCAGCTCACCCCCCCTTTTGGAGACCAAGCAGTACTTC
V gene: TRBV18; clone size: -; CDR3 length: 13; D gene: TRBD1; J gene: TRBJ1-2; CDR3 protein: CASSPNRGDGYTF; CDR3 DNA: TGTGCCAGCTCACCAAACAGGGGAGATGGCTACACCTTC
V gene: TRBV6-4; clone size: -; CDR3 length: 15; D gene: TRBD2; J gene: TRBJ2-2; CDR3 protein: CASSDVWGGTGELFF; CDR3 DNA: TGTGCCAGCAGTGATGTGTGGGGAGGGACCGGGGAGCTGTTTTTT
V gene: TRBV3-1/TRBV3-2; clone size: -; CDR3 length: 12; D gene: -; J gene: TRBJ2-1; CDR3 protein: CASSQGDNEQFF; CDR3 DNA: TGTGCCAGCAGCCAAGGAGACAATGAGCAGTTCTTC
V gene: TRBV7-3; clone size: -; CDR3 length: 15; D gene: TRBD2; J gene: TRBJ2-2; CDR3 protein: CASSYHGGSAGELFF; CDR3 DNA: TGTGCCAGCAGCTACCACGGGGGGAGTGCCGGGGAGCTGTTTTTT
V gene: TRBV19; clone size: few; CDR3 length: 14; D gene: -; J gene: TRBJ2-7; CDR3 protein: CASSTGTTVPEQYF; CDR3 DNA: TGTGCCAGCTCAACCGGGACGACAGTTCCTGAGCAGTACTTC
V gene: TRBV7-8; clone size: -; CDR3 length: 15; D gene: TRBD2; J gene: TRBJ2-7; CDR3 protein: CASSAGTSGVYEQYF; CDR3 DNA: TGTGCCAGCAGCGCAGGGACTAGCGGAGTATACGAGCAGTACTTC
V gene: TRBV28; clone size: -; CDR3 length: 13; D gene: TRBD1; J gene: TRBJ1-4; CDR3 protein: CASSTGGREKLFF; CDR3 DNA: TGTGCCAGCAGTACAGGGGGCAGGGAAAAACTGTTTTTT